This T cell receptor beta chain was retrieved from a study of blood T cell repertoires in COVID-19. Whole-study context: Italy, Spain and the United States were the sources of the convalescent and acute COVID-19 samples. From T cells, B-cell-depleted T cells, or PBMCs came the material, which was cDNA or gDNA.

Per the study methods: Reference gene primer amplification in the assay estimated nucleated cell counts. Clones were sequenced by immunoSEQ multiplex PCR, and TCRdb holds only the in-frame ones, with some missing. V and J calls plus clone size are reproduced from that table; the DNA served to infer D and trimming. This repertoire shows under 200,000 clones, about 85% found once; its top ten account for roughly 8.1%. This CDR3 has 15 amino acids. V was trimmed by 1 base and J by 5 bases, leaving 14 bases between them. Germline V gene lookup returns CDR1 SGHVS and CDR2 FQNEAQ. Seattle-derived patients entered the study during active infection and were followed longitudinally.

This receptor was obtained from a woman aged 80 or older with COVID-19, enrolled during active disease. Sequenced: peripheral blood. This chain uses TRBV7-8 with TRBJ1-1; D possibly corresponds to TRBD1 (5 bases). The CDR3: CASSLVGAGQTEAFF. CDR3 nucleotides: TGTGCCAGCAGCTTAGTGGGCGCGGGGCAGACTGAAGCTTTCTTT.